One sample yielded the 19 T cell receptor beta chains listed below, sequenced in a study of T cell responses to AZD1222 COVID-19 vaccine. The protocol was immunoSEQ multiplex PCR, while the TCRdb copy is restricted to in-frame clones and leaves out a portion. The sample includes roughly 120,000 clones, around 92% of them seen just once. The sequencing used peripheral blood, collected 28 days after the second AZD1222 dose. These receptors came from an adult who received the AZD1222 COVID-19 vaccine.

The J gene is TRBJ2-1, the V gene TRBV24-1; 8 positions match TRBD1. CDR1 and CDR2 (germline): KGHDR, SFDVKD. The CDR3 spans 16 residues. Unmatched junction bases numbered 8, after V lost 5 bases and J lost 3 bases. The CDR3 DNA reads as TGTGCCACCAGTGGCCTGGACAGGGAGTTCTACAATGAGCAGTTCTTC. Protein sequence: CATSGLDREFYNEQFF.

On this clone itself: The same CDR3 is also encoded by other DNA sequences in this sample. The chain employs TRBV3-1 (or the pseudogene TRBV3-2) and TRBJ1-5; unclear D gene. V was trimmed by 2 bases and J by 4 bases, leaving 6 bases between them. The CDR3 runs 13 residues. The germline V gene has CDR1 LGHDT and CDR2 YNNKEL (reference sequence). The CDR3, as DNA: TGTGCCAGCAGCCAAACCCTGAATCAGCCCCAGCATTTT. It codes for CASSQTLNQPQHF.

The CDR3 is CASSGGYRDRKGEQFF. DNA of the CDR3: TGCGCCAGCAGCGGGGGTTACCGGGACAGGAAAGGGGAGCAGTTCTTC. The rearrangement links TRBV5-1 to TRBJ2-1; 8 bases agree with TRBD1. The germline gives CDR1 SGHRS, CDR2 YFSETQ. There are 16 residues in the CDR3. V shed 4 bases, J shed 10 bases, and the junction held 16 bases outside the gene matches.

This chain links TRBV7-8 with TRBJ1-5; D gene unclear. The germline V and J ends were trimmed by 1 base and 0 bases, with 10 bases remaining between them. Germline V CDR1 and CDR2: SGHVS, FQNEAQ. This CDR3 is built from 16 residues. CDR3 sequence (DNA): TGTGCCAGCAGCTTAGGCAGTCCGGGTAGCAATCAGCCCCAGCATTTT. Translated, it gives CASSLGSPGSNQPQHF.

A word on this clone: Other nucleotide sequences from this sample produce the same CDR3. V gene TRBV7-2 combines with J gene TRBJ1-6; D not certain. Per the germline V gene, CDR1 is SGHTA and CDR2 is FQGNSA. V was pared by 2 bases and J by 7 bases, with 9 bases between. The CDR3 extends over 14 amino acids. CDR3 DNA: TGTGCCAGCAGCTTAAGGCAGAGAAATTCACCCCTCCACTTT. Translation gives CASSLRQRNSPLHF.

Of note for this clone: Mismatch with germline at one junction end may stem from a read error. The chain uses TRBV28 and TRBJ1-4; D is perhaps TRBD1 (5 bases). Per germline, CDR1 MDHEN and CDR2 SYDVKM. The CDR3 runs 11 residues. CDR3 loop: CASSPTGPAVF. CDR3 bases: TGTGCCAGCAGTCCCACGGGACCGGCCGTTTTT.

The J gene is TRBJ2-7, the V gene TRBV7-9; 7 bases map to TRBD1. Germline assignment: CDR1 SEHNR and CDR2 FQNEAQ (reference sequence). The CDR3 sequence is 15 residues long. V dropped 6 bases and J dropped 4; count of bases not matched to a gene: 12. The CDR3 region is CASRIELDRPYEQYF. DNA for the CDR3: TGTGCCAGCAGAATCGAGTTGGACAGGCCTTACGAGCAGTACTTC.

The chain recombines TRBV27 with TRBJ2-7; 8 nucleotides align to TRBD2. CDR1 and CDR2 (germline): MNHEY, SMNVEV (reference sequence). J lost 3 bases, V lost 4 bases, and 8 bases had no gene match. The CDR3 has 15 amino acids. DNA for the CDR3: TGTGCCAGCAGTTATCTCGGGGGGGCGATCTACGAGCAGTACTTC. The encoded protein is CASSYLGGAIYEQYF.

This clone was found once. This chain uses TRBV11-3 with TRBJ2-3; a possible D gene is TRBD2 (6 bases). CDR1 SGHNT and CDR2 YENEEA come from the germline V gene. V lost 4 bases and J 2 bases, leaving 16 bases between the germline ends. The CDR3 contains 16 residues. In DNA form, the CDR3 reads TGTGCCAGCAGCTCGGGGAGTAGCGGTTTCACAGATACGCAGTATTTT. Encoded protein: CASSSGSSGFTDTQYF.

This rearrangement joins TRBV9 to TRBJ1-2, with a possible D match to TRBD1 (5 bases). Per germline, CDR1 SGDLS and CDR2 YYNGEE. CDR3 length: 14 amino acids. The V gene lost 3 bases and the J gene lost 7 bases, with 16 bases spanning the gap. The CDR3 nucleotides read TGTGCCAGCAGCGCCCAGACAGAAGGTGTTGGCTACACCTTC. Its translation is CASSAQTEGVGYTF.

The chain has TRBV6-6 and TRBJ1-5, with D possibly TRBD1 on 5 matching bases. CDR1 is MNHNY and CDR2 is SVGAGI in the germline V gene (reference sequence). Trimming cost V 4 bases and J 2 bases, with 9 bases left between them. The CDR3 has 14 residues. The CDR3 region is CASSSGKGNQPQHF. CDR3 sequence (DNA): TGTGCCAGCAGTTCAGGGAAGGGCAATCAGCCCCAGCATTTT.

V and J are TRBV28 and TRBJ1-3; TRBD1 is a possible D gene (6 bases). The CDR3 has 16 residues. Looked up from germline, CDR1 is MDHEN and CDR2 is SYDVKM. The ends were cut back, 6 bases at V and 4 bases at J, with 19 bases in the middle. Here the CDR3 reads CASSLGTLLYGNTIYF. In nucleotides, the CDR3 is TGTGCCAGCAGCTTAGGGACACTTCTATACGGAAACACCATATATTTT.

The rearrangement joins TRBV29-1 to TRBJ2-5; D is ambiguous. The CDR3 covers 11 residues. CDR1 is SQVTM, CDR2 ANQGSEA, per germline. V was shortened by 5 bases and J by 5 bases, with 9 bases between the two germline ends. The chain's CDR3 is CSVPVGETQYF. The CDR3 DNA is TGCAGCGTTCCCGTGGGTGAGACCCAGTACTTC.

The CDR3 here is CASSPLGGSLYGYTF. The CDR3 DNA sequence: TGCGCCAGCAGCCCCTTGGGGGGCTCCCTCTATGGCTACACCTTC. V is TRBV5-1 and J is TRBJ1-2; D might be TRBD1 (6 bases). Germline V gives CDR1 SGHRS, CDR2 YFSETQ. The V end was cut by 4 bases, the J end by 4 bases, with 17 bases between. CDR3 length: 15 residues.

The rearrangement joins TRBV11-3 to TRBJ2-5, with 7 positions matching TRBD1. The CDR3 length is 14 residues. V trimming: 3 bases; J trimming: 1 base; junction bases outside the gene matches: 2. Germline V lookup: CDR1 SGHNT, CDR2 YENEEA. The DNA for the CDR3 is TGTGCCAGCAGCTTCGGGACAGCCCAAGAGACCCAGTACTTC. Translating it yields CASSFGTAQETQYF. The full variable domain, with the rest looked up from reference TRBV11-3 and TRBJ2-5, is EAGVVQSPRYKIIEKKQPVAFWCNPISGHNTLYWYLQNLGQGPELLIRYENEEAVDDSQLPKDRFSAERLKGVDSTLKIQPAELGDSAVYLCASSFGTAQETQYFGPGTRLLVL.

V usage is TRBV5-1 and J usage is TRBJ1-4, with D maybe TRBD1 (5 bases). V was trimmed by 1 base and J by 7 bases, leaving 14 bases between them. The CDR3 contains 15 residues. CDR1 is SGHRS and CDR2 is YFSETQ in the germline V gene. CDR3 loop: CASSLLSTGREKLFF. Written as DNA, the CDR3 is TGCGCCAGCAGCTTGCTATCGACGGGACGTGAAAAACTGTTTTTT.

The chain has TRBV2 and TRBJ1-5; TRBD1 agrees at 8 bases. V dropped 4 bases and J dropped 3; count of bases not matched to a gene: 2. The CDR3 covers 14 residues. The germline CDR1 and CDR2 sequences are SNHLY and FYNNEI. CDR3 sequence reads: CASSGTGINQPQHF. DNA for the CDR3: TGTGCCAGCAGTGGGACAGGGATCAATCAGCCCCAGCATTTT. The whole variable domain, remainder taken from reference TRBV2 and TRBJ1-5, is EPEVTQTPSHQVTQMGQEVILRCVPISNHLYFYWYRQILGQKVEFLVSFYNNEISEKSEIFDDQFSVERPDGSNFTLKIRSTKLEDSAMYFCASSGTGINQPQHFGDGTRLSIL.

This chain joins TRBV5-1 and TRBJ2-2; D gene ambiguous. Germline CDR1 is SGHRS and CDR2 is YFSETQ. V was trimmed by 2 bases and J by 4 bases, leaving 12 bases between them. The CDR3 sequence is 15 residues long. CDR3 DNA sequence: TGCGCCAGCAGCTTAGAGCCGACCCCCACCGGGGAGCTGTTTTTT. Translating it yields CASSLEPTPTGELFF.

CDR3 sequence: CASSRSLTGPNTEAFF. CDR3 in DNA: TGCGCCAGCAGTCGATCCCTGACAGGGCCTAACACTGAAGCTTTCTTT. The chain employs TRBV5-1 and TRBJ1-1; the match to TRBD1 covers 7 bases. V was pared by 5 bases and J by 2 bases, with 12 bases of the junction left unmatched. The CDR3 has 16 residues. Per the germline V gene, CDR1 is SGHRS and CDR2 is YFSETQ.